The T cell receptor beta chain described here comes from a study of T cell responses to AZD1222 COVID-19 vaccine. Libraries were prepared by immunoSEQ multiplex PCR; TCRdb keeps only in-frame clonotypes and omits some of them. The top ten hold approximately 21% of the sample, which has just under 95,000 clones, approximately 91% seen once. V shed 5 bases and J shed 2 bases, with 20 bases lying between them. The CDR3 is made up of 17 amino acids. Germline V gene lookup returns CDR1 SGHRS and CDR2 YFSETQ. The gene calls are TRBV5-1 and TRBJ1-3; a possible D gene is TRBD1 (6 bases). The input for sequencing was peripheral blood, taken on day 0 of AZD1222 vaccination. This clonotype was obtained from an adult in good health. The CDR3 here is CASSRFAGHKAGNTIYF. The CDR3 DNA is TGCGCCAGCAGTAGATTTGCGGGACACAAGGCTGGAAACACCATATATTTT.